Following are 29 T cell receptor beta chains from one sample sequenced in a study of cytomegalovirus exposure and HLA in healthy donors. Vbeta (60) and Jbeta (13) primers were used in the PCR. TCRdb's copy holds only in-frame clones and misses some; the assay was immunoSEQ multiplex PCR. The table lists around 110,000 clones, more than 55% of them singletons. The sample taken for sequencing was PBMCs. These receptors were collected from a man between 18 and 29 years old in good health and CMV-seronegative.

Only a few counts were recorded for this clone. This chain uses TRBV6-5 with TRBJ1-1; 9 bases match TRBD1. Germline V CDR1 and CDR2: MNHEY, SVGAGI. The CDR3 is 15 residues long. The junction had 4 bases not matched to a gene; V was cut back by 0 bases and J by 5 bases. CDR3 loop: CASSYSGQGMTEAFF. The CDR3 region has the DNA TGTGCCAGCAGTTACTCGGGACAGGGAATGACTGAAGCTTTCTTT.

The chain links TRBV15 to TRBJ1-3; tentative D call: TRBD1 (6 bases). Germline CDR1 is LNHNV and CDR2 is YYDKDF (reference sequence). V gave up 0 bases and J gave up 2 bases, with 11 bases separating them. The CDR3 runs to 16 residues. The CDR3 here is CATSRDSGHTGNTIYF. The CDR3 nucleotides are TGTGCCACCAGCAGAGATTCGGGACATACTGGAAACACCATATATTTT.

This chain uses TRBV7-3 with TRBJ2-2; TRBD2 matches at 9 bases. The V gene end was trimmed by 4 bases and the J gene end by 7 bases; junction bases not matched to a gene: 10. Germline CDR1 reads SGHTA; CDR2 reads FQGTGA. The CDR3 covers 16 residues. CDR3 in amino acids: CASSSDSGGRGGELFF. The CDR3, as DNA: TGTGCCAGCAGCTCGGATAGCGGGGGACGGGGCGGGGAGCTGTTTTTT.

This clone was found once. The chain joins TRBV21-1 to TRBJ2-5; TRBD1, the table's D call, lacks a check against the DNA. TRBV21-1 is assigned pseudogene status. The length of the CDR3 is 13 residues. The CDR3 protein is CASSKRTVETQYF. DNA for the CDR3: TGTGCCAGCAGCAAGAGGACAGTAGAGACCCAGTACTTC.

The chain uses TRBV5-1 and TRBJ2-3; TRBD1 agrees at 7 bases. The CDR3 is 14 residues long. Germline CDR1 reads SGHRS; CDR2 reads YFSETQ. With 4 bases clipped from V and 7 bases from J, the junction kept 9 bases outside the gene matches. The CDR3 DNA reads TGCGCCAGCAGCGGAGACAGGGTTTCATATACGCAGTATTTT. As protein: CASSGDRVSYTQYF. Full variable domain (outside the CDR3, taken from reference TRBV5-1 and TRBJ2-3): KAGVTQTPRYLIKTRGQQVTLSCSPISGHRSVSWYQQTPGQGLQFLFEYFSETQRNKGNFPGRFSGRQFSNSRSEMNVSTLELGDSALYLCASSGDRVSYTQYFGPGTRLTVL.

The chain employs TRBV6-1 and TRBJ2-7; 11 positions agree with TRBD1. The junction had 7 bases not matched to a gene; V was cut back by 4 bases and J by 2 bases. The CDR3 has 16 residues. Germline V lookup: CDR1 MNHNS, CDR2 SASEGT. The DNA for the CDR3 is TGTGCCAGCAGTGCCCCCGGGACAGGGGGAACCTACGAGCAGTACTTC. This gives the protein CASSAPGTGGTYEQYF.

In this sample, this clone turned up a few times. The rearrangement links TRBV9 to TRBJ1-3; D might be TRBD1 (6 bases). Germline V CDR1 and CDR2: SGDLS, YYNGEE. The CDR3 loop spans 17 amino acids. Trimming cost V 3 bases and J 0 bases, with 16 bases left between them. The CDR3 nucleotides read TGTGCCAGCAGCGGGTACAGGGCCTCCAGCTCTGGAAACACCATATATTTT. It codes for CASSGYRASSSGNTIYF. Variable domain in full (rest from reference TRBV9 and TRBJ1-3): DSGVTQTPKHLITATGQRVTLRCSPRSGDLSVYWYQQSLDQGLQFLIQYYNGEERAKGNILERFSAQQFPDLHSELNLSSLELGDSALYFCASSGYRASSSGNTIYFGEGSWLTVV.

The chain recombines TRBV7-9 with TRBJ1-1, with D possibly TRBD1 on 5 matching bases. The CDR3 sequence is 15 residues long. Trimming took off 3 bases at V and 2 bases at J, with 13 bases between the two ends. The germline CDR1 and CDR2 sequences are SEHNR and FQNEAQ (reference sequence). CDR3 bases: TGTGCCAGCAGCTTTTATCAGGGTCTAAACACTGAAGCTTTCTTT. Its translation is CASSFYQGLNTEAFF.

The chain links TRBV27 to TRBJ1-1; the D is unclear. Looked up from germline, CDR1 is MNHEY and CDR2 is SMNVEV (reference sequence). The CDR3 has 11 residues. The ends were cut back, 4 bases at V and 5 bases at J, with 5 bases in the middle. In nucleotides, the CDR3 is TGTGCCAGCAGTTCCCTAACTGAAGCTTTCTTT. Translated: CASSSLTEAFF.

This sequence joins TRBV7-9 and TRBJ2-3; D not resolved. CDR1 SEHNR and CDR2 FQNEAQ come from the germline V gene (reference sequence). The CDR3 has 14 residues. The V end was cut by 4 bases, the J end by 2 bases, with 10 bases between. CDR3 sequence (DNA): TGTGCCAGCAGCTCCACACAGATCACAGATACGCAGTATTTT. Translated, it gives CASSSTQITDTQYF.

This chain uses TRBV6-1 with TRBJ2-7, with 7 bases matching TRBD2. Losses at the gene ends were 6 bases for V and 2 bases for J; bases not matched to a gene: 10. The CDR3 runs to 15 residues. Germline-derived CDR1 and CDR2 are MNHNS and SASEGT. The CDR3 sequence is CASSILAATTYEQYF. For the CDR3, the DNA is TGTGCCAGCAGCATCCTAGCGGCTACAACCTACGAGCAGTACTTC.

The chain couples TRBV28 to TRBJ1-5; no clear D. Germline CDR1 MDHEN, CDR2 SYDVKM. The CDR3 has 12 residues. V was shortened by 3 bases and J by 2 bases, with 2 bases between the two germline ends. The CDR3 loop reads CASSFGNQPQHF. In DNA form, the CDR3 reads TGTGCCAGCAGTTTCGGCAATCAGCCCCAGCATTTT.

V is TRBV11-2 and J is TRBJ1-5; D is unresolved. CDR1 is SGHAT, CDR2 FQNNGV, per germline. The CDR3 runs 14 residues. Trimming shortened V by 0 bases and J by 5 bases, and 8 bases separated the two germline ends. This chain's CDR3 is CASSLEGRYQPQHF. The CDR3 DNA follows: TGTGCCAGCAGCTTAGAGGGCAGGTATCAGCCCCAGCATTTT.

The rearrangement uses TRBV6-5 and TRBJ2-5; the D gene is possibly TRBD2 (5 bases). This CDR3 spans 11 amino acids. V lost 6 bases, J lost 4 bases, and 6 bases lay in between. The V gene's germline CDR1 is MNHEY and CDR2 SVGAGI. CDR3 coding DNA: TGTGCCAGCAGACGGGGAGAGACCCAGTACTTC. It encodes CASRRGETQYF.

The chain employs TRBV10-2 and TRBJ1-4; D is uncertain. Germline lookup yields CDR1 WSHSY and CDR2 SAAADI. Trimming stripped 3 bases from V and 1 base from J, with 3 bases between. CDR3 length: 13 residues. CDR3 in amino acids: CASSDITNEKLFF. CDR3 sequence (DNA): TGCGCCAGCAGTGACATAACTAATGAAAAACTGTTTTTT.

This chain links TRBV6-1 with TRBJ2-1; a possible D gene is TRBD2 (5 bases). The CDR3 is 14 residues long. Germline V gene sequence: CDR1 MNHNS, CDR2 SASEGT. Trimming stripped 0 bases from V and 6 bases from J, with 9 bases between. The CDR3 DNA sequence: TGTGCCAGCAGTGAAGCACCGGGGTTCAATGAGCAGTTCTTC. This gives the protein CASSEAPGFNEQFF.

CDR3 in DNA: TGCGCCAGCAGCTTGGTCGGGAGGGGGCGGGGTTGGAATGAGCAGTTCTTC. Protein: CASSLVGRGRGWNEQFF. The chain recombines TRBV5-1 with TRBJ2-1; D possibly corresponds to TRBD2 (8 bases). The CDR3 contains 17 residues. Germline CDR1 and CDR2: SGHRS and YFSETQ. V was shortened by 0 bases and J by 7 bases, with 20 bases between the two germline ends.

This clone was seen only a few times. The gene calls are TRBV2 and TRBJ2-2; D remains ambiguous. Germline CDR1 is SNHLY and CDR2 is FYNNEI. V was shortened by 4 bases and J by 2 bases, with 8 bases between the two germline ends. The CDR3 is made up of 14 amino acids. The CDR3 DNA is TGTGCCAGCAGTGCTATGAAAAACACCGGGGAGCTGTTTTTT. This sequence encodes CASSAMKNTGELFF.

The chain uses TRBV11-2 and TRBJ2-5, with D perhaps TRBD1 (5 bases). The V and J ends lost 6 bases and 3 bases respectively, with 17 bases between them. The CDR3 sequence is 15 residues long. Germline V gene sequence: CDR1 SGHAT, CDR2 FQNNGV. The CDR3 coding sequence is TGTGCCAGCAGAAGAGGCAGGGTAGGTGAAGAGACCCAGTACTTC. Its translation is CASRRGRVGEETQYF.

V gene TRBV7-3 combines with J gene TRBJ2-3; 8 bases fit TRBD2. The CDR3 has 22 amino acids. Germline CDR1 reads SGHTA; CDR2 reads FQGTGA. The J segment lost 0 bases and the V segment lost 1 base, leaving 21 bases of the junction unmatched. The CDR3: CASSLRSRSGAGGLLSTDTQYF. As DNA, the CDR3 is TGTGCCAGCAGCTTAAGGTCCCGGTCGGGGGCGGGGGGCTTATTGAGCACAGATACGCAGTATTTT.

In this sample, this clone turned up a few times. The chain recombines TRBV5-1 with TRBJ1-5, with D hard to call. The CDR3 is made up of 14 amino acids. The V and J ends lost 4 bases and 2 bases respectively, with 10 bases between them. The germline V gene has CDR1 SGHRS and CDR2 YFSETQ. The CDR3 nucleotides read TGCGCCAGCAGCCCCGGGTCGGGCAATCAGCCCCAGCATTTT. It codes for CASSPGSGNQPQHF. Based on the CDR3 plus reference TRBV5-1 and TRBJ1-5, the full variable domain is KAGVTQTPRYLIKTRGQQVTLSCSPISGHRSVSWYQQTPGQGLQFLFEYFSETQRNKGNFPGRFSGRQFSNSRSEMNVSTLELGDSALYLCASSPGSGNQPQHFGDGTRLSIL.

The chain combines TRBV27 with TRBJ2-1; a possible D gene is TRBD2 (5 bases). Per germline, CDR1 MNHEY and CDR2 SMNVEV (reference sequence). Trimming left V 3 bases short and J 8 bases short, with 14 bases between. This CDR3 comprises 14 residues. The CDR3 spells CASSFRPVGDEQFF. CDR3 sequence (DNA): TGTGCCAGCAGTTTCCGCCCAGTCGGGGATGAGCAGTTCTTC.

The chain links TRBV6-5 to TRBJ2-7, with a tentative D call TRBD1 (5 bases). The V end lost 5 bases, the J end lost 0 bases, and 14 bases lay between the germline ends. The CDR3 sequence is 15 residues long. The germline CDR1 and CDR2 sequences are MNHEY and SVGAGI. CDR3 protein: CASSPTATVSYEQYF. CDR3 DNA sequence: TGTGCCAGCAGTCCGACCGCGACAGTCTCCTACGAGCAGTACTTC.

On this clone itself: Its ends do not fully match the called genes, so a read error is possible. The rearrangement links TRBV6-5 to TRBJ1-2, with 10 bases that match TRBD1. Germline V gene sequence: CDR1 MNHEY, CDR2 SVGAGI. The CDR3 length is 14 residues. The chain's CDR3 is CASSGRQGARGYPF. The CDR3 coding sequence is TGTGCCAGCAGTGGCCGACAGGGGGCGCGCGGCTACCCCTTC.

This clone has a handful of counts. The rearrangement uses TRBV2 and TRBJ2-4; D unclear. CDR1 is SNHLY, CDR2 FYNNEI, per germline. This CDR3 is 13 amino acids long. Trimming took off 6 bases at V and 0 bases at J, with 6 bases between the two ends. The CDR3 bases are TGTGCCAGCAGAAACTTAGCCAAAAACATTCAGTACTTC. This codes for CASRNLAKNIQYF.

V gene TRBV28 combines with J gene TRBJ1-1; possibly TRBD1 for D (5 bases). Trimming shortened V by 6 bases and J by 11 bases, and 16 bases separated the two germline ends. This CDR3 region has 12 residues. Germline V gene sequence: CDR1 MDHEN, CDR2 SYDVKM. CDR3 in amino acids: CASSLFGGDAFF. CDR3 DNA: TGTGCCAGCAGCCTCTTTGGGGGGGACGCTTTCTTT.

The chain has TRBV28 and TRBJ1-5, with 9 nucleotides matching TRBD1. Trimming at V came to 6 bases and at J to 6 bases, leaving 9 bases not matched to a gene. The CDR3 loop spans 15 amino acids. From germline, CDR1 is MDHEN and CDR2 SYDVKM. The CDR3 reads CASRNLRDRVQPQHF. As DNA, the CDR3 is TGTGCCAGCAGGAATCTCCGGGACAGGGTTCAGCCCCAGCATTTT.

DNA of the CDR3: TGTGCCAGCATCATCCGGGGGGGGTTCACCGGGGAGCTGTTTTTT. Residues: CASIIRGGFTGELFF. The chain joins TRBV13 to TRBJ2-2; 8 bases are shared with TRBD2. Per germline, CDR1 PRHDT and CDR2 FYEKMQ (reference sequence). The CDR3 loop spans 15 amino acids. The J segment lost 4 bases and the V segment lost 7 bases, leaving 8 bases of the junction unmatched. The whole variable domain, remainder taken from reference TRBV13 and TRBJ2-2, is AAGVIQSPRHLIKEKRETATLKCYPIPRHDTVYWYQQGPGQDPQFLISFYEKMQSDKGSIPDRFSAQQFSDYHSELNMSSLELGDSALYFCASIIRGGFTGELFFGEGSRLTVL.

This clone was seen more than once but under ten times. The CDR3 nucleotides are TGTGCCAGCAGCTTGACAGGGGGAGGCACAGATACGCAGTATTTT. Translation gives CASSLTGGGTDTQYF. The chain has TRBV5-5 and TRBJ2-3; 8 positions match TRBD1. Germline V gene data show CDR1 as SGHKS and CDR2 as YYEKEE (reference sequence). The V and J ends lost 1 base and 1 base, in that order; junction bases with no gene match: 2. This CDR3 contains 15 residues. Variable domain in full (rest from reference TRBV5-5 and TRBJ2-3): DAGVTQSPTHLIKTRGQQVTLRCSPISGHKSVSWYQQVLGQGPQFIFQYYEKEERGRGNFPDRFSARQFPNYSSELNVNALLLGDSALYLCASSLTGGGTDTQYFGPGTRLTVL.